This T cell receptor beta chain was profiled in a study of control samples from healthy donors and cancer patients. J was trimmed by 3 bases and V by 5 bases; bases with no gene match: 3. Germline V gives CDR1 SGHDN, CDR2 FVKESK. The CDR3 spans 14 residues. The sample holds one count of this clone. The method was immunoSEQ multiplex PCR; TCRdb's version includes in-frame clones alone and lacks a portion of them. Among about 140,000 clones listed, 90% to 95% were seen once. This chain connects TRBV14 to TRBJ2-1, with 8 bases aligning to TRBD2. Material for sequencing was blood. The TCR was taken from a man between 35 and 55 years old in good health. The DNA of the CDR3 is TGTGCCAGCAGCGTACTAGCGGACTACAATGAGCAGTTCTTC. Residues: CASSVLADYNEQFF.